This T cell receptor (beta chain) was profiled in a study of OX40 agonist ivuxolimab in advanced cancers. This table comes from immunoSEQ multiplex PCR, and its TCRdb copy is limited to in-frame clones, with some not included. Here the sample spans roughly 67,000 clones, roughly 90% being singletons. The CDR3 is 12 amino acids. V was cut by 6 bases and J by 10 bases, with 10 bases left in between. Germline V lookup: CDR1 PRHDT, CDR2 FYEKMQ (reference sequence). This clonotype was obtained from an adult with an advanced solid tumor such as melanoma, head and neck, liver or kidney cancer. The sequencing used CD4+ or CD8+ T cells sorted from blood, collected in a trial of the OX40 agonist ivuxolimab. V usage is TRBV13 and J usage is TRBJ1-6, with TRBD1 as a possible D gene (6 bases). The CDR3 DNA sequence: TGTGCCAGCAGTACAGGGTACTCACCCCTCCACTTT. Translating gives CASSTGYSPLHF.